This T cell receptor (beta chain) was obtained from a study of OX40 agonist ivuxolimab in advanced cancers. Sequencing used immunoSEQ multiplex PCR; TCRdb keeps in-frame clones, though not all of them. In the table there are 55,000 to 65,000 clones, under 95% of which are singletons. Germline V gene sequence: CDR1 SGHRS, CDR2 YFSETQ. CDR3 length equals 13 residues. The V gene lost 2 bases and the J gene lost 4 bases, with 9 bases spanning the gap. The sequences come from CD4+ or CD8+ T cells sorted from blood, collected in a trial of the OX40 agonist ivuxolimab. The origin of this receptor is an adult with an advanced solid tumor such as melanoma, head and neck, liver or kidney cancer. The chain has TRBV5-1 and TRBJ2-5; tentative D call: TRBD2 (5 bases). This chain's CDR3 is CASSLLVGETQYF. In DNA form, the CDR3 reads TGCGCCAGCAGCTTACTAGTGGGAGAGACCCAGTACTTC.